This TCR beta chain originates from a study of blood T cells in healthy people across ages. The CDR3 totals 16 residues. The V end was cut by 0 bases, the J end by 9 bases, with 18 bases between. Germline loops: CDR1 SGHDN, CDR2 FVKESK. A J-beta primer mix and a sample-barcoded 5' primer were used in a second PCR of about 7 to 12 cycles. No fewer than 2.5 million CDR3-containing paired-end reads came from each sample. TCRdb analysed the 5' RACE reads with MiXCR anew, one entry per CDR3 protein. This table has 1.5 million to 2 million distinct CDR3 sequences, 39% appearing once. This clonotype has a single count.

This TCR was sampled from a human donor in good health. Sequences were obtained from blood. The J gene is TRBJ2-1, the V gene TRBV14; maybe TRBD2 (5 bases). The chain's CDR3 is CASSQDGGHRFGEQFF. The CDR3 DNA is TGTGCCAGCAGCCAAGATGGCGGGCACCGCTTCGGTGAGCAGTTCTTC.